Below, one T cell receptor beta chain is given with its context. This specimen comes from a study of control samples from healthy donors and cancer patients. The protocol was immunoSEQ multiplex PCR, while the TCRdb copy is restricted to in-frame clones and leaves out a portion. In the table there are tens of thousands of clones, roughly 93% of which are singletons. Per the germline V gene, CDR1 is MDHEN and CDR2 is SYDVKM. The CDR3 extends over 15 amino acids. V lost 2 bases and J lost 2, with 10 bases in between. The gene calls are TRBV28 and TRBJ1-5; D ambiguous. The sample consisted of PBMCs. The receptor comes from a woman aged 40 to 50 with lung cancer. In DNA, the CDR3 is TGTGCCAGCAGTTTAGGCACTTACCGCAATCAGCCCCAGCATTTT. Amino acid sequence: CASSLGTYRNQPQHF. Full variable domain (missing parts from reference TRBV28 and TRBJ1-5): DVKVTQSSRYLVKRTGEKVFLECVQDMDHENMFWYRQDPGLGLRLIYFSYDVKMKEKGDIPEGYSVSREKKERFSLILESASTNQTSMYLCASSLGTYRNQPQHFGDGTRLSIL.